The 6 T cell receptor beta chains below all came from one sample that was sequenced in a study of blood T cell repertoires in COVID-19. Repertoires were generated with immunoSEQ multiplex PCR, while TCRdb's copy carries only in-frame clones and drops some. This repertoire shows around 37,000 clones, 84% found once; its top ten account for more than 1.5%. Sequenced: peripheral blood. The receptors come from a man aged 60 to 75 with COVID-19, enrolled during active disease.

The rearrangement uses TRBV6-2 or TRBV6-3 and TRBJ1-3; D is uncertain. This CDR3 is 15 amino acids long. CDR1 MNHEY and CDR2 SVGEGT come from the germline V gene. Trimming took 0 bases from V and 4 from J, leaving 10 bases between them. In nucleotides, the CDR3 is TGTGCCAGCAGTTACTCGATCACTCCCGGAAACACCATATATTTT. Protein product: CASSYSITPGNTIYF.

V and J are TRBV10-3 and TRBJ2-3; D remains ambiguous. The CDR3 sequence is 15 residues long. Trimming took 4 bases from V and 4 from J, leaving 15 bases between them. Germline-derived CDR1 and CDR2 are ENHRY and SYGVKD. The CDR3 bases are TGTGCCATCAGTGGACAACTTCAGGCCCCAGATACGCAGTATTTT. The encoded protein is CAISGQLQAPDTQYF.

This chain links TRBV15 with TRBJ1-1, with D tentatively TRBD1 (5 bases). Germline V gene data show CDR1 as LNHNV and CDR2 as YYDKDF (reference sequence). Trimming removed 0 bases at V and 1 base at J, with 15 bases between. This CDR3 has 17 amino acids. CDR3 coding DNA: TGTGCCACCAGCAGAGATCAAGGGGCAATAAAGAACACTGAAGCTTTCTTT. It yields the protein CATSRDQGAIKNTEAFF. Using reference TRBV15 and TRBJ1-1 for the parts outside the CDR3, the full variable domain is DAMVIQNPRYQVTQFGKPVTLSCSQTLNHNVMYWYQQKSSQAPKLLFHYYDKDFNNEADTPDNFQSRRPNTSFCFLDIRSPGLGDTAMYLCATSRDQGAIKNTEAFFGQGTRLTVV.

The chain couples TRBV14 to TRBJ1-2; 9 bases map to TRBD1. CDR1 SGHDN and CDR2 FVKESK come from the germline V gene. CDR3 size: 14 residues. V was clipped by 2 bases and J by 8 bases; unmatched bases: 6. The CDR3 protein is CASSQNTGGGGYTF. DNA for the CDR3: TGTGCCAGCAGCCAAAACACAGGGGGCGGAGGCTACACCTTC.

The chain combines TRBV6-5 with TRBJ2-7; D is unresolved. The CDR3 spans 14 residues. Looked up from germline, CDR1 is MNHEY and CDR2 is SVGAGI. The V and J ends lost 4 bases and 5 bases respectively, with 15 bases between them. The CDR3: CASSLLGRVNEQYF. CDR3 bases: TGTGCCAGCAGTTTACTGGGCCGAGTGAACGAGCAGTACTTC.

J is TRBJ1-1 and V is TRBV5-4, with D maybe TRBD1 (5 bases). Germline values: CDR1 SGHNT, CDR2 YYREEE (reference sequence). Trimming shortened V by 5 bases and J by 1 base, and 9 bases separated the two germline ends. The CDR3 is 13 amino acids. CDR3 nucleotide sequence: TGTGCCAGCAGACGAACAGGGAACACTGAAGCTTTCTTT. Translating gives CASRRTGNTEAFF.